These T cell receptor beta chains were read from a single sample in a study of neurological immune-mediated disorders. Each CDR3 protein gets one entry after TCRdb re-called the 5' RACE reads with MiXCR. The data hold roughly 60,000 distinct CDR3 sequences, with 3% to 4.5% observed a single time. The specimen sequenced was PBMCs. Receptors originate from a woman in her twenties or thirties with multiple sclerosis. Both conserved end residues are part of each CDR3. Each record gives: J gene, D gene, clone size, CDR3 length, V gene, CDR3 protein, CDR3 DNA. A D gene is named only where the DNA matches it firmly. Clone sizes are given selectively: once, few, many, or a class where the clone is expanded.

j_gene: TRBJ2-1; d_gene: .; abundance: many; len: 14; v_gene: TRBV7-7; CDR3aa: CASSLGAGDGEQFF; CDR3nt: TGTGCCAGCAGCTTAGGGGCTGGGGACGGTGAGCAGTTCTTC
j_gene: TRBJ2-3; d_gene: TRBD2; abundance: many; len: 14; v_gene: TRBV7-2; CDR3aa: CASSLGLAPDTQYF; CDR3nt: TGTGCCAGCAGCTTAGGACTAGCGCCAGATACGCAGTATTTT
j_gene: TRBJ1-4; d_gene: .; abundance: many; len: 15; v_gene: TRBV5-1; CDR3aa: CASSLATGLGEKLFF; CDR3nt: TGCGCCAGCAGCTTGGCCACAGGGCTAGGGGAAAAACTGTTTTTT
j_gene: TRBJ2-2; d_gene: .; abundance: many; len: 13; v_gene: TRBV28; CDR3aa: CASSLGHTGELFF; CDR3nt: TGTGCCAGCAGTTTGGGGCATACCGGGGAGCTGTTTTTT
j_gene: TRBJ2-7; d_gene: .; abundance: many; len: 12; v_gene: TRBV20-1; CDR3aa: CSARERGGEQYF; CDR3nt: TGCAGTGCTAGAGAAAGGGGTGGAGAGCAGTACTTC
j_gene: TRBJ2-2; d_gene: .; abundance: many; len: 14; v_gene: TRBV15; CDR3aa: CATTANRESGELFF; CDR3nt: TGTGCCACCACCGCAAACCGGGAGTCCGGGGAGCTGTTTTTT
j_gene: TRBJ2-5; d_gene: TRBD1; abundance: many; len: 15; v_gene: TRBV30; CDR3aa: CAWREGQGSGETQYF; CDR3nt: TGTGCCTGGAGAGAGGGACAGGGGAGCGGAGAGACCCAGTACTTC
j_gene: TRBJ1-2; d_gene: TRBD1; abundance: many; len: 14; v_gene: TRBV5-1; CDR3aa: CASRGQGTNYGYTF; CDR3nt: TGCGCCAGCAGAGGACAGGGGACTAACTATGGCTACACCTTC
j_gene: TRBJ2-5; d_gene: TRBD2; abundance: many; len: 16; v_gene: TRBV29-1; CDR3aa: CSVGRTSGGLRETQYF; CDR3nt: TGCAGCGTAGGAAGGACTAGCGGGGGACTTCGGGAGACCCAGTACTTC
j_gene: TRBJ2-7; d_gene: .; abundance: many; len: 14; v_gene: TRBV21-1; CDR3aa: CASSREASAYEQYF; CDR3nt: TGTGCCAGCAGCAGGGAGGCTTCCGCCTACGAGCAGTACTTC
j_gene: TRBJ2-5; d_gene: .; abundance: many; len: 14; v_gene: TRBV28; CDR3aa: CASSQTQGGETQYF; CDR3nt: TGTGCCAGCAGCCAAACACAGGGGGGGGAGACCCAGTACTTC
j_gene: TRBJ1-1; d_gene: TRBD1; abundance: many; len: 14; v_gene: TRBV3-1; CDR3aa: CASSQVAGTDKAFF; CDR3nt: TGTGCCAGCAGCCAAGTGGCCGGGACAGACAAAGCTTTCTTT
j_gene: TRBJ1-6; d_gene: TRBD1; abundance: many; len: 14; v_gene: TRBV20-1; CDR3aa: CSARTGTDISPLHF; CDR3nt: TGCAGCGCGAGGACCGGGACAGATATTTCACCCCTCCACTTT
j_gene: TRBJ2-7; d_gene: .; abundance: .; len: 13; v_gene: TRBV29-1; CDR3aa: CSAIYGGRNEQYF; CDR3nt: TGCAGCGCGATTTATGGTGGAAGAAACGAGCAGTACTTC
j_gene: TRBJ1-2; d_gene: TRBD1; abundance: many; len: 13; v_gene: TRBV6-5; CDR3aa: CASSWDREYGYTF; CDR3nt: TGTGCCAGCAGCTGGGACAGGGAATATGGCTACACCTTC
j_gene: TRBJ2-7; d_gene: .; abundance: many; len: 14; v_gene: TRBV7-8; CDR3aa: CATKNRESSYEQYF; CDR3nt: TGTGCCACCAAGAACAGGGAATCCAGCTACGAGCAGTACTTC
j_gene: TRBJ2-3; d_gene: TRBD2; abundance: many; len: 15; v_gene: TRBV20-1; CDR3aa: CSARGLAEATDTQYF; CDR3nt: TGCAGTGCTAGGGGACTAGCGGAGGCCACAGATACGCAGTATTTT
j_gene: TRBJ1-5; d_gene: .; abundance: many; len: 15; v_gene: TRBV6-1; CDR3aa: CASSEASGNTQPQHF; CDR3nt: TGTGCCAGCAGTGAAGCCTCGGGAAACACTCAGCCCCAGCATTTT
j_gene: TRBJ2-6; d_gene: TRBD1; abundance: many; len: 14; v_gene: TRBV9; CDR3aa: CASQGARGANVLTF; CDR3nt: TGTGCCTCGCAGGGGGCGCGTGGGGCCAACGTCCTGACTTTC
j_gene: TRBJ1-2; d_gene: .; abundance: many; len: 13; v_gene: TRBV3-1; CDR3aa: CASSSTGIAGYTF; CDR3nt: TGTGCCAGCAGCTCCACAGGGATCGCAGGCTACACCTTC
j_gene: TRBJ2-3; d_gene: .; abundance: many; len: 15; v_gene: TRBV12-3/TRBV12-4; CDR3aa: CASRKLTDRQDTQYF; CDR3nt: TGTGCCAGCAGGAAACTAACAGACAGGCAAGATACGCAGTATTTT
j_gene: TRBJ2-5; d_gene: TRBD1; abundance: many; len: 15; v_gene: TRBV5-1; CDR3aa: CASRVEGQPQETQYF; CDR3nt: TGCGCCAGCAGGGTTGAGGGACAGCCTCAAGAGACCCAGTACTTC
j_gene: TRBJ1-2; d_gene: .; abundance: many; len: 12; v_gene: TRBV20-1; CDR3aa: CSARDSGGGYTF; CDR3nt: TGCAGTGCTAGAGATTCGGGGGGTGGCTACACCTTC
j_gene: TRBJ2-7; d_gene: TRBD2; abundance: many; len: 13; v_gene: TRBV30; CDR3aa: CAWRTSGSGEQYF; CDR3nt: TGTGCCTGGAGGACTAGCGGGAGCGGGGAGCAGTACTTC
j_gene: TRBJ1-6; d_gene: TRBD1; abundance: many; len: 15; v_gene: TRBV5-6; CDR3aa: CASSRPDRGYSPLNF; CDR3nt: TGTGCCAGCAGCCGCCCCGACAGGGGCTATTCACCCCTCAACTTT
j_gene: TRBJ2-5; d_gene: .; abundance: many; len: 14; v_gene: TRBV9; CDR3aa: CASSLLGTVETQYF; CDR3nt: TGTGCCAGCAGCCTACTTGGGACTGTGGAGACCCAGTACTTC
j_gene: TRBJ1-6; d_gene: .; abundance: many; len: 15; v_gene: TRBV10-3; CDR3aa: CAISAVPGDTSPLHF; CDR3nt: TGTGCCATCAGTGCGGTTCCAGGCGATACTTCACCCCTCCACTTT
j_gene: TRBJ1-5; d_gene: .; abundance: many; len: 14; v_gene: TRBV12-3/TRBV12-4; CDR3aa: CASSLRTTNQPQHF; CDR3nt: TGTGCCAGCAGTTTGAGGACAACGAATCAGCCCCAGCATTTT
j_gene: TRBJ1-2; d_gene: TRBD1; abundance: many; len: 13; v_gene: TRBV5-5; CDR3aa: CASSFPGGYGYTF; CDR3nt: TGTGCCAGCAGCTTTCCAGGGGGTTATGGCTACACCTTC
j_gene: TRBJ1-5; d_gene: .; abundance: many; len: 13; v_gene: TRBV20-1; CDR3aa: CSATGRSNQPQHF; CDR3nt: TGCAGTGCTACCGGGAGGAGCAATCAGCCCCAGCATTTT
j_gene: TRBJ2-5; d_gene: TRBD1; abundance: many; len: 13; v_gene: TRBV20-1; CDR3aa: CSAPGQVQETQYF; CDR3nt: TGCAGTGCACCCGGACAGGTTCAAGAGACCCAGTACTTC
j_gene: TRBJ2-3; d_gene: TRBD2; abundance: few; len: 16; v_gene: TRBV5-4; CDR3aa: CASSWRAGGPTDTQYF; CDR3nt: TGTGCCAGCAGTTGGAGGGCGGGAGGGCCCACAGATACGCAGTATTTT
j_gene: TRBJ2-7; d_gene: .; abundance: many; len: 12; v_gene: TRBV5-1; CDR3aa: CASSPESNEQYF; CDR3nt: TGCGCCAGCAGCCCGGAATCCAACGAGCAGTACTTC
j_gene: TRBJ2-3; d_gene: .; abundance: many; len: 12; v_gene: TRBV6-1; CDR3aa: CASRSITDTQYF; CDR3nt: TGTGCCAGCCGATCTATCACAGATACGCAGTATTTT
j_gene: TRBJ2-7; d_gene: TRBD1; abundance: many; len: 16; v_gene: TRBV4-2; CDR3aa: CASSQLGQGTSYEQYF; CDR3nt: TGTGCCAGCAGCCAACTAGGACAGGGGACCTCCTACGAGCAGTACTTC
j_gene: TRBJ1-2; d_gene: TRBD1; abundance: many; len: 14; v_gene: TRBV12-3/TRBV12-4; CDR3aa: CASSPGQGAGGYTF; CDR3nt: TGTGCCAGCAGTCCAGGACAGGGGGCAGGAGGCTACACCTTC
j_gene: TRBJ1-1; d_gene: TRBD1; abundance: many; len: 15; v_gene: TRBV7-9; CDR3aa: CASSLSRGPNTEAFF; CDR3nt: TGTGCCAGCAGCTTAAGCAGGGGGCCGAACACTGAAGCTTTCTTT
j_gene: TRBJ1-4; d_gene: .; abundance: .; len: 16; v_gene: TRBV5-5; CDR3aa: CASSLGSATVNEKLFF; CDR3nt: TGTGCCAGCAGCTTGGGGTCGGCCACAGTAAATGAAAAACTGTTTTTT
j_gene: TRBJ2-1; d_gene: .; abundance: many; len: 14; v_gene: TRBV7-2; CDR3aa: CASSFPGDNNEQFF; CDR3nt: TGTGCCAGCAGCTTTCCAGGGGACAACAATGAGCAGTTCTTC
j_gene: TRBJ1-2; d_gene: .; abundance: many; len: 14; v_gene: TRBV27; CDR3aa: CASSLRGVGYGYTF; CDR3nt: TGTGCCAGCAGTTTAAGGGGAGTGGGGTATGGCTACACCTTC
j_gene: TRBJ2-5; d_gene: .; abundance: many; len: 12; v_gene: TRBV29-1; CDR3aa: CSSQTGKETQYF; CDR3nt: TGCAGCTCCCAAACAGGGAAAGAGACCCAGTACTTC
j_gene: TRBJ1-1; d_gene: .; abundance: many; len: 16; v_gene: TRBV5-1; CDR3aa: CASSLVMGGWNTEAFF; CDR3nt: TGCGCCAGCAGCCTGGTGATGGGGGGTTGGAACACTGAAGCTTTCTTT
j_gene: TRBJ2-3; d_gene: TRBD1; abundance: many; len: 18; v_gene: TRBV5-6; CDR3aa: CASSLFLDRGRGTDTQYF; CDR3nt: TGTGCCAGCAGCTTGTTTCTGGACAGGGGGCGCGGAACAGATACGCAGTATTTT
j_gene: TRBJ1-6; d_gene: .; abundance: many; len: 13; v_gene: TRBV20-1; CDR3aa: CSARHSYNSPLHF; CDR3nt: TGCAGTGCTAGACATAGTTATAATTCACCCCTCCACTTT
j_gene: TRBJ2-3; d_gene: TRBD2; abundance: many; len: 13; v_gene: TRBV29-1; CDR3aa: CSVEWLAGDTQYF; CDR3nt: TGCAGCGTTGAGTGGCTAGCGGGGGATACGCAGTATTTT
j_gene: TRBJ2-5; d_gene: .; abundance: many; len: 13; v_gene: TRBV7-8; CDR3aa: CASRPTGVATQYF; CDR3nt: TGTGCCAGCAGACCTACGGGGGTAGCGACCCAGTACTTC
j_gene: TRBJ2-7; d_gene: TRBD1; abundance: many; len: 13; v_gene: TRBV6-2/TRBV6-3; CDR3aa: CASSSRTGGSEYF; CDR3nt: TGTGCCAGCAGTTCCCGGACAGGGGGCTCTGAATACTTC
j_gene: TRBJ1-1; d_gene: .; abundance: many; len: 12; v_gene: TRBV12-3/TRBV12-4; CDR3aa: CASSFWGTEAFF; CDR3nt: TGTGCCAGCAGTTTTTGGGGGACTGAAGCTTTCTTT
j_gene: TRBJ2-1; d_gene: .; abundance: many; len: 15; v_gene: TRBV12-3/TRBV12-4; CDR3aa: CASSLGAFSYNEQFF; CDR3nt: TGTGCCAGCAGTTTAGGGGCCTTCTCCTACAATGAGCAGTTCTTC
j_gene: TRBJ2-2; d_gene: .; abundance: many; len: 14; v_gene: TRBV5-6; CDR3aa: CASSLIGRAGELFF; CDR3nt: TGTGCCAGCAGCTTGATCGGGCGGGCCGGGGAGCTGTTTTTT